This is a list of T cell receptor beta chains from one sample in a study of OX40 agonist ivuxolimab in advanced cancers. TCRdb keeps only in-frame clones here, not all; method: immunoSEQ multiplex PCR. The table includes about 67,000 clones, approximately 81% detected once. The source was CD4+ or CD8+ T cells sorted from blood, collected in a trial of the OX40 agonist ivuxolimab. The origin of the receptors is an adult with an advanced solid tumor such as melanoma, head and neck, liver or kidney cancer. Each CDR3 is given with its conserved first and last residue. D genes are given only for firm matches. A clone size is listed for some rows: how often the clone was seen (once, few, many), or a class if it is expanded.

>NA|TRBJ1-2|TRBV5-1|NA
TGCGCCAGCAGCCCGAGACAGGTTACGGTCGGCTACACCTTC
CASSPRQVTVGYTF
>NA|TRBJ1-2|TRBV2|NA
TGTGCCAGCAGTGAAGCACGCACCGGCGGCGGCTACACCTTC
CASSEARTGGGYTF
>NA|TRBJ2-7|TRBV9|NA
TGTGCCAGCAGCGTAGAGGAATACAGTACCTACGAGCAGTACTTC
CASSVEEYSTYEQYF
>few|TRBJ2-7|TRBV7-8|NA
TGTGCCAGCAGCTTAGGGATCATTAACTACGAGCAGTACTTC
CASSLGIINYEQYF
>NA|TRBJ2-5|TRBV6-1|NA
TGTGCCAGCAGTGAGGTCTGGAAAGAGACCCAGTACTTC
CASSEVWKETQYF
>NA|TRBJ2-1|TRBV18|NA
TGTGCCAGCTCCCCGTGGGCCTCAGAAACACACAATGAGCAGTTCTTC
CASSPWASETHNEQFF
>NA|TRBJ2-3|TRBV7-2|TRBD2
TGTGCCAGCAGCCCCCGTTGGACTAGCGGGGGAGATACGCAGTATTTT
CASSPRWTSGGDTQYF
>NA|TRBJ2-7|TRBV19|NA
TGTGCCAGTAGTATAGGGACCGGGAAGGGTTACGAGCAGTACTTC
CASSIGTGKGYEQYF
>NA|TRBJ1-5|TRBV10-3|NA
TGTGCCATCAGTGAGTCGGGGGGTCCTCAGCCCCAGCATTTT
CAISESGGPQPQHF
>NA|TRBJ1-6|TRBV7-2|NA
TGTGCCAGCAGCTCAGGCAGGGGAAACTATAATTCACCCCTCCACTTT
CASSSGRGNYNSPLHF
>NA|TRBJ1-2|TRBV6-5|NA
TGTGCCAGCAGCCCCGTAAAGGGGATAGATGGCTACACCTTC
CASSPVKGIDGYTF
>NA|TRBJ1-6|TRBV2|NA
TGTGCCAGCAGGACAGATACTTCACCCCTCCACTTT
CASRTDTSPLHF
>NA|TRBJ2-7|TRBV7-2|TRBD2
TGTGCCAGCAGCAGGACTAGCGGGGGTGGCTCCTACGAGCAGTACTTC
CASSRTSGGGSYEQYF
>NA|TRBJ2-7|TRBV7-6|NA
TGTGCCAGCAGCCCAACCGGGACAACAGACTCCTACGAGCAGTACTTC
CASSPTGTTDSYEQYF
>NA|TRBJ1-5|TRBV7-2|NA
TGTGCCAGCAGCTTAACTAGCAATCAGCCCCAGCATTTT
CASSLTSNQPQHF
>NA|TRBJ2-5|TRBV10-3|TRBD1
TGTGCCATCAGACCGGGACAGCAAAAGACCCAGTACTTC
CAIRPGQQKTQYF
>NA|TRBJ1-2|TRBV5-1|NA
TGCGCCAGCAGCTTGGCCAATGAGTGGGGGGCAGCTAACTATGGCTACACCTTC
CASSLANEWGAANYGYTF
>NA|TRBJ2-5|TRBV11-2|TRBD1
TGTGCCAGCAGCCGGGACAGGGACGAGACCCAGTACTTC
CASSRDRDETQYF
>NA|TRBJ2-3|TRBV29-1|TRBD2
TGCAGCGTTGCCCGCGGGGGGGTACTGGATACGCAGTATTTT
CSVARGGVLDTQYF
>few|TRBJ1-1|TRBV7-2|TRBD1
TGTGCCAGCAGCCCGTATACAGGGGACACTGAAGCTTTCTTT
CASSPYTGDTEAFF
>NA|TRBJ2-3|TRBV9|TRBD2
TGTGCCAGCAGCGTAGTAGCGGGGGGACATACGCAGTATTTT
CASSVVAGGHTQYF
>NA|TRBJ1-2|TRBV14|TRBD1
TGTGCCAGCAGCCCGGACAGGGTGCGGGGCTACACCTTC
CASSPDRVRGYTF
>NA|TRBJ2-7|TRBV11-2|TRBD1
TGTGCCAGCAGCCGGACAGGGGGACAGGGCGACGAGCAGTACTTC
CASSRTGGQGDEQYF
>NA|TRBJ2-7|TRBV5-1|TRBD1
TGCGCCAGCAGTTCGGACAGGGGGCTGTACGAGCAGTACTTC
CASSSDRGLYEQYF
>NA|TRBJ2-7|TRBV25-1|NA
TGTGCCAGCAGCAGGGGCTCCTACGAGCAGTACTTC
CASSRGSYEQYF
>NA|TRBJ1-6|TRBV4-3|NA
TGCGCCAGCAGCCAAGAGGGTAGGAATTCACCCCTCCACTTT
CASSQEGRNSPLHF
>NA|TRBJ2-7|TRBV9|TRBD2
TGTGCCAGCGGGAGGGGAGGGGAGGCCTACGAGCAGTACTTC
CASGRGGEAYEQYF
>NA|TRBJ2-3|TRBV2|NA
TGTGCCAGCAGTGATTACAGGGTCTCGCGCGCCTTT
CASSDYRVSRAF
>NA|TRBJ2-1|TRBV6-1|TRBD1
TGTGCCAGCAGTGGTCGACAGGGGGCGGACAATGAGCAGTTCTTC
CASSGRQGADNEQFF
>NA|TRBJ1-2|TRBV4-2|TRBD1
TGTGCCAGCAGCCTGCGACAGGGGTTACTCACTAACTATGGCTACACCTTC
CASSLRQGLLTNYGYTF
>once|TRBJ2-7|TRBV7-2|NA
TGTGCCAGCAGCTTAGCAGTAGGGCGCAGCTCCTACGAGCAGTACTTC
CASSLAVGRSSYEQYF
>NA|TRBJ1-5|TRBV2|NA
TGTGCCAGCAGTGGCCGTGTGGATAGCAATCAGCCCCAGCATTTT
CASSGRVDSNQPQHF